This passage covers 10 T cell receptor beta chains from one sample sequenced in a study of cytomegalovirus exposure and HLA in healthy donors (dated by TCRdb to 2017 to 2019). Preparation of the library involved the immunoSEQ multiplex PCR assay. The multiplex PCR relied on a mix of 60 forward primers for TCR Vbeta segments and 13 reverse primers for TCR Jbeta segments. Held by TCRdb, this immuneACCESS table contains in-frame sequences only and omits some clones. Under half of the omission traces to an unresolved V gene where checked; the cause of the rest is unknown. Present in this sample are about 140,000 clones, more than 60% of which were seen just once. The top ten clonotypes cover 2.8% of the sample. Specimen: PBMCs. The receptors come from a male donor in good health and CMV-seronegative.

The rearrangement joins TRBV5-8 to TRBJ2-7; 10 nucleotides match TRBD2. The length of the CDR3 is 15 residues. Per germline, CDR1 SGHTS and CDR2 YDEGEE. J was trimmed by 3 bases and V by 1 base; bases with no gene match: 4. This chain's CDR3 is CASSLFSGGFYEQYF. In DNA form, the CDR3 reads TGTGCCAGCAGCTTGTTTAGCGGGGGGTTCTACGAGCAGTACTTC.

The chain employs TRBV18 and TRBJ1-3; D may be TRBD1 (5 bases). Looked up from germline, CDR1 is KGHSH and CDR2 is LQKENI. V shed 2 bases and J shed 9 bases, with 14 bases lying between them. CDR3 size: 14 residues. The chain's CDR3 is CASSPGATQGTIYF. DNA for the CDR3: TGTGCCAGCTCACCAGGGGCAACCCAAGGCACCATATATTTT.

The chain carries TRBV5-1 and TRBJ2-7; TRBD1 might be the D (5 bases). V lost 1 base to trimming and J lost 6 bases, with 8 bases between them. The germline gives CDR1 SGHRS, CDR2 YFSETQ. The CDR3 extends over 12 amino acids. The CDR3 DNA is TGCGCCAGCAGCTTGACTGGGGCCGAGCAGTACTTC. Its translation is CASSLTGAEQYF.

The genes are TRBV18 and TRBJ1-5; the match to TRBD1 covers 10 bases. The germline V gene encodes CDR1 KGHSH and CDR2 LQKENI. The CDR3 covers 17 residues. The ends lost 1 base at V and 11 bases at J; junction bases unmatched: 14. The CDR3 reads CASSPLGGTGEGRAQHF. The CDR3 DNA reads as TGTGCCAGCTCACCACTTGGCGGGACAGGGGAGGGGAGAGCCCAGCATTTT.

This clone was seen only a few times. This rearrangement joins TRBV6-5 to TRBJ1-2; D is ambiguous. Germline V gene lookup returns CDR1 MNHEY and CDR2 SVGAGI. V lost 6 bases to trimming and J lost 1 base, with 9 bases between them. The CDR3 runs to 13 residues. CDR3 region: CASRISGNYGYTF. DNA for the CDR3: TGTGCCAGCAGAATCTCGGGTAACTATGGCTACACCTTC.

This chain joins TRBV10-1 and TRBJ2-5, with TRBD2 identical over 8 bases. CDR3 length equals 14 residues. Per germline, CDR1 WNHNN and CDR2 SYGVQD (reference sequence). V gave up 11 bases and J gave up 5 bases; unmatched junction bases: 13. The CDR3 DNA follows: TGCGCCTCCTCTCCCGGACTAGCAGGGGAGACCCAGTACTTC. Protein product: CASSPGLAGETQYF.

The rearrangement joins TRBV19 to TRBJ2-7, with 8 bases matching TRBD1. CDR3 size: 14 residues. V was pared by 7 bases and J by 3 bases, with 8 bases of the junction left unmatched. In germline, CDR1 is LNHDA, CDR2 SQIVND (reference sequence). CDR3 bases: TGTGCCAGTAACCCCGGACAGGGACTCTACGAGCAGTACTTC. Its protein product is CASNPGQGLYEQYF. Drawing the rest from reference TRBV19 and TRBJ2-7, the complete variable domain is DGGITQSPKYLFRKEGQNVTLSCEQNLNHDAMYWYRQDPGQGLRLIYYSQIVNDFQKGDIAEGYSVSREKKESFPLTVTSAQKNPTAFYLCASNPGQGLYEQYFGPGTRLTVT.

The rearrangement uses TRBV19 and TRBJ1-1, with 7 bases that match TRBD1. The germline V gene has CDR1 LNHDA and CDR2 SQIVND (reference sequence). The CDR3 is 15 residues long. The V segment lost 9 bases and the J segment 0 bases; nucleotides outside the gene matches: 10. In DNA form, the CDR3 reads TGTGCCAGCTCCGACTCACAGGGGATGAACACTGAAGCTTTCTTT. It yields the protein CASSDSQGMNTEAFF.

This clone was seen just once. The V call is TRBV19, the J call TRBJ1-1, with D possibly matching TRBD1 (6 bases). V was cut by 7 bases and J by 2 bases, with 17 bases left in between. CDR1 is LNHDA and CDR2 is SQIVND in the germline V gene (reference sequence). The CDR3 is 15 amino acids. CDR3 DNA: TGTGCCAGTAAACCCCCCCAGGGGCCCAACACTGAAGCTTTCTTT. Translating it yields CASKPPQGPNTEAFF.

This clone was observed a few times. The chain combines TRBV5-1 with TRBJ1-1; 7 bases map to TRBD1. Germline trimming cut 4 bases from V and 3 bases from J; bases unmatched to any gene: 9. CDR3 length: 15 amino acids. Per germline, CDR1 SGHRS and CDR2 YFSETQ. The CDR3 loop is CASSNDRVGHTEAFF. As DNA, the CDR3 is TGCGCCAGCAGCAACGACAGGGTTGGACACACTGAAGCTTTCTTT.